This T cell receptor beta chain was observed in a study of T cells in Graves' hyperthyroidism and ophthalmopathy. Whole-study findings and limits: Stable hyperthyroidism was separated from ophthalmopathy by a model based on 13 V-J features. The model anticipated ophthalmopathy a median approximately 6.5 months pre-onset.

Regions amplified from RNA transcripts were the TCR beta CDR3 regions. A first-round RT-PCR of the TCR CDR3 used the HTBI primer set. TCRdb analysed the multiplex PCR reads with MiXCR anew, one entry per CDR3 protein. The repertoire holds around 340,000 distinct CDR3 sequences, with about a sixth as singletons. This clonotype was recorded at least ten times. No antigen is known for it. Fresh peripheral blood, more than 9 ml, yielded the PBMCs. Trimming cost V 3 bases and J 2 bases, with 10 bases left between them. In germline, CDR1 is LNHNV, CDR2 YYDKDF (reference sequence). CDR3 length: 14 residues. The source is a woman between 40 and 50 years old with Graves' ophthalmopathy. The chain combines TRBV15 with TRBJ2-5; no reliable D call. The sequenced material came from blood. The CDR3 DNA sequence: TGTGCCACCAGCAGCCATTACCTTCAAGAGACCCAGTACTTC. It is translated as CATSSHYLQETQYF.